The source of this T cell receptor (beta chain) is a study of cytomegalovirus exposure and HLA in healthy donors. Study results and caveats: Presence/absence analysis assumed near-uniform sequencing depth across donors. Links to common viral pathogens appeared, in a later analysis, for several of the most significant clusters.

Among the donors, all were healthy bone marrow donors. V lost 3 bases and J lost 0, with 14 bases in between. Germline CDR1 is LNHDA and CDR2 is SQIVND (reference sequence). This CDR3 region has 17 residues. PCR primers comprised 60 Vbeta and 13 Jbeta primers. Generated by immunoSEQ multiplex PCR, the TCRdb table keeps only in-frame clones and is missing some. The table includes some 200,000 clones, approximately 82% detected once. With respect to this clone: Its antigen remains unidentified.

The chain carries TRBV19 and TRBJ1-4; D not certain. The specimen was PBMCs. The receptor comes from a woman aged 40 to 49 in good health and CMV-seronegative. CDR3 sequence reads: CASSIRSPGTTNEKLFF. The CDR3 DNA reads TGTGCCAGTAGTATTCGGAGTCCGGGGACAACTAATGAAAAACTGTTTTTT.